The 6 T cell receptor beta chains reported below all come from one sample, sequenced in a study of T cell changes during pregnancy in multiple sclerosis. Profiling relied on immunoSEQ multiplex PCR, and the TCRdb table lists in-frame clones only, not all of them. The sample lists approximately 93,000 clones; around 93% were seen once. The source material was peripheral blood, sampled in the first trimester of pregnancy. These receptors were taken from a female donor in good health, enrolled as a control in a pregnancy study.

The chain links TRBV7-8 to TRBJ1-2; possibly TRBD1 for D (6 bases). V was pared by 5 bases and J by 8 bases, with 15 bases between. The CDR3 is made up of 13 amino acids. The V gene's germline CDR1 is SGHVS and CDR2 FQNEAQ. The CDR3 DNA reads as TGTGCCAGCAGCGGAGGACAGAAGCCGGGCTACACCTTC. Protein: CASSGGQKPGYTF.

The chain recombines TRBV6-6 with TRBJ2-4, with 7 positions matching TRBD2. Germline V gene lookup returns CDR1 MNHNY and CDR2 SVGAGI (reference sequence). The CDR3 spans 14 residues. Losses at the gene ends were 11 bases for V and 8 bases for J; bases not matched to a gene: 15. In nucleotides, the CDR3 is TGTGCCGGGGGAGGGGCGTCCAATGGGGACATTCAGTACTTC. Translation: CAGGGASNGDIQYF.

The genes are TRBV15 and TRBJ1-2; weak D call: TRBD1 (5 bases). V lost 1 base and J 8 bases, leaving 17 bases between the germline ends. The CDR3 consists of 15 residues. Germline V gene data show CDR1 as LNHNV and CDR2 as YYDKDF (reference sequence). This CDR3 is CATSRGGRRESGYTF. CDR3 nucleotide sequence: TGTGCCACCAGCAGAGGGGGCCGGAGAGAGAGCGGCTACACCTTC.

The rearrangement uses TRBV28 and TRBJ1-2; TRBD1 agrees at 8 bases. V gave up 6 bases and J gave up 5 bases; unmatched junction bases: 14. The CDR3 runs 16 residues. Looked up from germline, CDR1 is MDHEN and CDR2 is SYDVKM. This CDR3 reads CASSFLKDRVPYGYTF. Written as DNA, the CDR3 is TGTGCCAGCAGCTTCTTAAAGGACAGGGTGCCTTATGGCTACACCTTC.

The chain combines TRBV4-3 with TRBJ1-1; D call uncertain. CDR1 is LGHNA and CDR2 is YSLEER in the germline V gene. The CDR3 has 14 residues. Trimming took 1 base from V and 6 from J, leaving 12 bases between them. The CDR3: CASSQGRPKAEAFF. CDR3 DNA: TGCGCCAGCAGCCAAGGCAGGCCCAAGGCTGAAGCTTTCTTT.

The chain joins TRBV19 to TRBJ1-5; 9 bases agree with TRBD1. The CDR3 sequence is 13 residues long. The V gene's germline CDR1 is LNHDA and CDR2 SQIVND (reference sequence). Trimming at V came to 7 bases and at J to 7 bases, leaving 5 bases not matched to a gene. The CDR3: CASTLTGGQPQHF. DNA for the CDR3: TGTGCCAGTACACTGACAGGGGGACAGCCCCAGCATTTT.